One and the same sample provided the 9 T cell receptor beta chains below, sequenced in a study of CD8 T cells in Susac syndrome. Random hexamers were used to reverse transcribe 0.5 to 1 ug of RNA. MiXCR, run by TCRdb on the immunoSEQ multiplex PCR reads, gives a single entry per CDR3 protein. The data contain approximately 220,000 distinct CDR3 sequences, around 90% of them singletons. Sequencing was performed on CD8+ T cells from PBMCs. The receptors were sampled from a human donor with multiple sclerosis.

This clonotype was seen a few times. The V call is TRBV4-1, the J call TRBJ2-7; tentative D call: TRBD2 (6 bases). The germline V and J ends were trimmed by 0 bases and 3 bases, with 12 bases remaining between them. Germline V gives CDR1 MGHRA, CDR2 YSYEKL. The CDR3 extends over 15 amino acids. The CDR3 loop reads CASSQETREHYEQYF. The CDR3 DNA is TGCGCCAGCAGCCAAGAGACTAGGGAGCACTACGAGCAGTACTTC.

This clonotype was seen once. The chain links TRBV30 to TRBJ1-3, with unresolved D. Per the germline V gene, CDR1 is GTSNPN and CDR2 is SVGIG (reference sequence). This CDR3 region has 11 residues. The V and J ends lost 6 bases and 3 bases respectively, with 6 bases between them. In DNA form, the CDR3 reads TGTGCCTGCCGAGTTGGAAACACCATATATTTT. Amino acids: CACRVGNTIYF.

The chain links TRBV13 to TRBJ1-2; perhaps TRBD1 as D (5 bases). There are 12 residues in the CDR3. V lost 5 bases, J lost 6 bases, and 10 bases lay in between. The germline V gene has CDR1 PRHDT and CDR2 FYEKMQ (reference sequence). Written as DNA, the CDR3 is TGTGCCAGCAGCCAGGGCTCGGATGGCTACACCTTC. This sequence encodes CASSQGSDGYTF.

The rearrangement links TRBV4-3 to TRBJ2-1, with 7 bases aligning to TRBD1. V trimming: 4 bases; J trimming: 4 bases; junction bases outside the gene matches: 7. The CDR3 has 15 residues. Germline CDR1 is LGHNA and CDR2 is YSLEER. Written as DNA, the CDR3 is TGCGCCAGCAGCCGACGGGACAGCGGTTACAATGAGCAGTTCTTC. Encoded protein: CASSRRDSGYNEQFF.

This chain joins TRBV12-3 or TRBV12-4 and TRBJ1-5; D is undetermined. The CDR3 is made up of 17 amino acids. With 0 bases removed from V and 0 bases from J, the gap between germline ends came to 12 bases. The CDR3 spells CASSLARAAHSNQPQHF. CDR3 nucleotides: TGTGCCAGCAGTTTAGCGCGGGCAGCCCATAGCAATCAGCCCCAGCATTTT.

The gene calls are TRBV24-1 and TRBJ1-2; maybe TRBD1 (6 bases). The ends were cut back, 7 bases at V and 6 bases at J, with 20 bases in the middle. The CDR3 spans 15 residues. CDR1 and CDR2 from the germline V gene are KGHDR and SFDVKD. CDR3 in amino acids: CATSGDTLALDGYTF. CDR3 coding DNA: TGTGCCACCAGCGGGGACACTCTAGCTTTGGATGGCTACACCTTC.

The chain is built from TRBV6-5 and TRBJ2-7, with a weak D call TRBD1 (5 bases). Germline CDR1 is MNHEY and CDR2 is SVGAGI. Deletions cut 9 bases from V and 7 bases from J, with 16 bases between. This CDR3 has 12 amino acids. The chain's CDR3 is CASSTPGLEQYF. The DNA for the CDR3 is TGTGCCAGTTCGACACCAGGGTTAGAGCAGTACTTC.

For this clonotype: The junction departs from germline at one end; a sequencing error may be responsible. The chain joins TRBV29-1 to TRBJ1-2; D might be TRBD1 (5 bases). The CDR3 consists of 14 residues. Germline lookup yields CDR1 SQVTM and CDR2 ANQGSEA. CDR3 sequence reads: CSVEDGDVYPGHTF. CDR3 in DNA: TGCAGCGTTGAAGACGGGGACGTCTATCCTGGCCACACCTTC.

The chain links TRBV9 to TRBJ1-2, with D unclear. The germline CDR1 and CDR2 sequences are SGDLS and YYNGEE. The CDR3 length is 16 residues. Trimming stripped 0 bases from V and 1 base from J, with 13 bases between. The CDR3 DNA sequence: TGTGCCAGCAGCGTAGAGGACCGGGAGGGTAACTATGGCTACACCTTC. As protein: CASSVEDREGNYGYTF.